This T cell receptor (beta chain) is drawn from a study of T cells after yellow fever vaccination. Whole-study results and caveats: Booster sampling recovered most clones from primary vaccination (96% CD4, approximately 88% CD8). The CD4 compartment and the CD8 compartment contained a small share of clonotypes in common.

TCRdb itself ran the 5' RACE reads through MiXCR, one entry per CDR3 protein. The table records nearly 550,000 distinct CDR3 sequences, 15% to 20% of them present only once. The CDR3 loop spans 16 amino acids. V was cut by 5 bases and J by 0 bases, with 11 bases left in between. Looked up from germline, CDR1 is SGHAT and CDR2 is FQNNGV. A word on this clonotype: What it recognizes is unknown.

V is TRBV11-2 and J is TRBJ2-6; possible D gene TRBD1, 6 bases. The source of this sequence is a man aged 25 to 40 who received the YFV17D yellow fever vaccine. Sequencing was performed on PBMCs, taken 15 days after the yellow fever booster vaccination. The CDR3 DNA reads TGTGCCAGCAGCCCGTGGACAGACTCTGGGGCCAACGTCCTGACTTTC. Translated: CASSPWTDSGANVLTF.